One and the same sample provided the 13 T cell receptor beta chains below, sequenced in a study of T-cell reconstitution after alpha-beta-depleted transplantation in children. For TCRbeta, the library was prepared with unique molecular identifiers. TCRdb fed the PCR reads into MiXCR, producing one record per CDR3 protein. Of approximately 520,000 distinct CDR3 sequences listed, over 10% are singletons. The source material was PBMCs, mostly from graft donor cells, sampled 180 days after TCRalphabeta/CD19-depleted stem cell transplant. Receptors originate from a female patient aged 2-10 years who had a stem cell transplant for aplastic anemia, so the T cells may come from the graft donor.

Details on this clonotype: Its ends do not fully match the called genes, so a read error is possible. In DNA, the CDR3 is TGTGCCAGCGGTTTCGGACGGACTACACTTAGCACAGATACGCAGTATTTT. Its translation: CASGFGRTTLSTDTQYF. The V call is TRBV12-3 or TRBV12-4, the J call TRBJ2-3, with D perhaps matching TRBD2 (6 bases). This CDR3 spans 17 amino acids.

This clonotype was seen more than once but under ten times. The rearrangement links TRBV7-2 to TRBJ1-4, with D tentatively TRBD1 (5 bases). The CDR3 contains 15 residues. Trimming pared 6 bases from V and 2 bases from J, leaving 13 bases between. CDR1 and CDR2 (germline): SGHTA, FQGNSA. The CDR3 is CASSDPWGTNEKLFF. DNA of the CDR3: TGTGCCAGCAGTGACCCTTGGGGGACTAATGAAAAACTGTTTTTT.

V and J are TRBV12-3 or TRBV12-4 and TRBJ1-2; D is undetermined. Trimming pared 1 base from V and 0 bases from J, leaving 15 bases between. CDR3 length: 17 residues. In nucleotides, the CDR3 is TGTGCCAGCAGTTTAGACATGCGCCCTACCACTAACTATGGCTACACCTTC. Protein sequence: CASSLDMRPTTNYGYTF.

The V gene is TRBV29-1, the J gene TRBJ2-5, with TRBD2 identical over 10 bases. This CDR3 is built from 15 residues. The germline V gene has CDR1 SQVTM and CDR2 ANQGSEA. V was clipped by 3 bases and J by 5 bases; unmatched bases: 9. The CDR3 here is CSVDPVGLASETQYF. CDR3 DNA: TGCAGCGTTGATCCTGTGGGACTAGCGTCTGAGACCCAGTACTTC.

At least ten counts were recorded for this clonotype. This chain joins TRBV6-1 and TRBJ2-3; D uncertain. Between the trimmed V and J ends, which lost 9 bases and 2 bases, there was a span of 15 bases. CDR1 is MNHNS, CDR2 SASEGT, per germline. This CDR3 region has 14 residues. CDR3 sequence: CASLPVVSTDTQYF. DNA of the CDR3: TGTGCCAGTCTACCGGTGGTGTCCACAGATACGCAGTATTTT.

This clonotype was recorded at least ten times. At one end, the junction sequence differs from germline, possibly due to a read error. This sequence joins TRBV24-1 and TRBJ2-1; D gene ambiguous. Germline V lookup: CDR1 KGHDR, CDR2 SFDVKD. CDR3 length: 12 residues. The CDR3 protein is CATSSSNNEQFF. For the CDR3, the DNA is TGTGCCACCAGCTCCTCCAACAATGAGCAGTTCTTC.

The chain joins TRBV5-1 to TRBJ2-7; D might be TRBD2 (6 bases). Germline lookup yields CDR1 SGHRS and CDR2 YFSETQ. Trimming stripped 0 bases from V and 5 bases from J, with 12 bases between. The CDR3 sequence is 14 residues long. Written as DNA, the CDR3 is TGCGCCAGCAGCTTGGCCTCGGGGGATGACGAGCAGTACGTC. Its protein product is CASSLASGDDEQYV.

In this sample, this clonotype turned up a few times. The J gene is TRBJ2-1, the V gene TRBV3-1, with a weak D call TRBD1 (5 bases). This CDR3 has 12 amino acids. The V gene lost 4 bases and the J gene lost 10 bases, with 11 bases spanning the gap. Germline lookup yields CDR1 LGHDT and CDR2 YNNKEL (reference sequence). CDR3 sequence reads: CASSRPRAEQFF. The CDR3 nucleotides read TGTGCCAGCAGCCGACCCAGGGCGGAGCAGTTCTTC.

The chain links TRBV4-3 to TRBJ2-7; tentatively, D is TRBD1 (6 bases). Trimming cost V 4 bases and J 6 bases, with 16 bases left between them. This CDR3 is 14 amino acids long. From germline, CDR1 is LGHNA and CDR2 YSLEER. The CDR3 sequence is CASSPPTGIGEQYF. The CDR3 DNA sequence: TGCGCCAGCAGCCCCCCTACAGGGATCGGCGAGCAGTACTTC.

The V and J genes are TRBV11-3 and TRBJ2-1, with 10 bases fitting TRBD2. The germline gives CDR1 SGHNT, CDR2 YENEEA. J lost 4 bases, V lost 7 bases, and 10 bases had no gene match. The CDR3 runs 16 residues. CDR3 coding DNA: TGTGCCAGCAATCTAGGCCAGCGGGAGGGTTACAATGAGCAGTTCTTC. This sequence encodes CASNLGQREGYNEQFF.

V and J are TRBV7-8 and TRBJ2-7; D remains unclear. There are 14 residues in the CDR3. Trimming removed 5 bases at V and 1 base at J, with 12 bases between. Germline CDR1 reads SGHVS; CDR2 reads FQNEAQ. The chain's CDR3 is CASSVTGLSYEQYV. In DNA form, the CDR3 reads TGTGCCAGCAGCGTCACGGGTCTATCCTACGAGCAGTACGTC.

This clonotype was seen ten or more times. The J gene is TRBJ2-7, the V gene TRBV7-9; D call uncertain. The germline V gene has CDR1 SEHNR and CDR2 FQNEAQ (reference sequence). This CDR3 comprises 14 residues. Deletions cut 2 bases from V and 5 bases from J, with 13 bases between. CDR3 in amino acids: CASSLLSGYNEQYF. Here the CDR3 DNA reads TGTGCCAGCAGCTTACTAAGTGGTTACAACGAGCAGTACTTC.

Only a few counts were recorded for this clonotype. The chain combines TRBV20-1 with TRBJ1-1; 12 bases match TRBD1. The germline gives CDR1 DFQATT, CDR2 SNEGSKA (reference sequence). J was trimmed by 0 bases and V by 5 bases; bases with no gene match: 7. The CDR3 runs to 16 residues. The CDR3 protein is CSALPGQGAMNTEAFF. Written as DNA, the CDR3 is TGCAGTGCTTTACCGGGACAGGGGGCCATGAACACTGAAGCTTTCTTT.